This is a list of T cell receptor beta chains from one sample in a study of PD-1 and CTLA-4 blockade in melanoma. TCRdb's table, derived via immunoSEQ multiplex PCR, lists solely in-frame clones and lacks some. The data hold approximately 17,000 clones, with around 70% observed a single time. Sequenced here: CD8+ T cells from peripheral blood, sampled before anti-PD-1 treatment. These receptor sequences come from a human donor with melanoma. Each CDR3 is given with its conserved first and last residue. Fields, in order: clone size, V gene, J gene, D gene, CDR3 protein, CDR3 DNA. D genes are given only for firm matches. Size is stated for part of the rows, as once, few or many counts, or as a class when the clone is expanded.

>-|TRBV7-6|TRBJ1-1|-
CASSPRTGLDTEAFF
TGTGCCAGCAGCCCCAGAACAGGGTTAGACACTGAAGCTTTCTTT
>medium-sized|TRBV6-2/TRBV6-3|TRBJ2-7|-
CASSYDPPQMKPYEQYF
TGTGCCAGCAGTTACGACCCACCGCAGATGAAGCCCTACGAGCAGTACTTC
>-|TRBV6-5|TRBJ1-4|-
CASSPDGEKLFF
TGTGCCAGCAGTCCTGACGGTGAAAAACTGTTTTTT
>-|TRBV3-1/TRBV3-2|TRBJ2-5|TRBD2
CASSQGETSGSGETQYF
TGTGCCAGCAGCCAAGGCGAGACTAGCGGGAGTGGCGAGACCCAGTACTTC
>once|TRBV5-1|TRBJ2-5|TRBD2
CASSSLFVLAGGSQETQYF
TGCGCCAGCAGCTCTCTGTTCGTTCTAGCGGGGGGATCCCAAGAGACCCAGTACTTC
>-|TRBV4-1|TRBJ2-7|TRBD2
CASSLRGVGGYEQYF
TGCGCCAGCAGCCTTCGGGGGGTCGGAGGATACGAGCAGTACTTC
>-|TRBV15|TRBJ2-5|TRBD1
CATHPGRGRHETQYF
TGTGCCACCCACCCGGGAAGGGGGCGACACGAGACCCAGTACTTC
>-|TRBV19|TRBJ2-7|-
CASSKAGRAYEQYF
TGTGCCAGTAGTAAAGCAGGGAGAGCCTACGAGCAGTACTTC
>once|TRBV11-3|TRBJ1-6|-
CASSLVWTDNSPLHF
TGTGCCAGCAGCTTAGTTTGGACAGATAATTCACCCCTCCACTTT
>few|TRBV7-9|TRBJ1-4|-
CASSSIQGLAEKLFF
TGTGCCAGCAGCTCCATTCAGGGTTTGGCTGAAAAACTGTTTTTT
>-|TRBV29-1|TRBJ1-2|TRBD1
CSVELGDRNYGYTF
TGCAGCGTTGAGCTAGGGGACAGGAACTATGGCTACACCTTC
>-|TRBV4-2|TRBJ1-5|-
CASSQPTDSNQPQHF
TGTGCCAGCAGCCAACCGACAGATAGCAATCAGCCCCAGCATTTT
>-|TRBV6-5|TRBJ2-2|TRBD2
CASSYSPGGEAGELFF
TGTGCCAGCAGTTACTCCCCTGGGGGGGAAGCCGGGGAGCTGTTTTTT
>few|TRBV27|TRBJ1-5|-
CASSPHRGNQPQHF
TGTGCCAGCAGTCCGCACCGAGGCAATCAGCCCCAGCATTTT
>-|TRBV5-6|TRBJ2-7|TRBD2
CASSSGTRESSYEQYF
TGTGCCAGCAGCTCCGGGACTAGAGAATCCTCCTACGAGCAGTACTTC
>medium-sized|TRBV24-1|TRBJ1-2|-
CATSDGYYGYTF
TGTGCCACCAGTGATGGGTACTATGGCTACACCTTC
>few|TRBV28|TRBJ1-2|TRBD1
CASSLPGTESYGYTF
TGTGCCAGCAGTTTACCCGGGACAGAGAGCTATGGCTACACCTTC